This entry lists 21 T cell receptor beta chains sequenced from one sample in a study of beta chain features in type 1 diabetes. Every bit of the isolated RNA underwent reverse transcription, so sequencing read expressed TCRB transcripts. The table came from immunoSEQ multiplex PCR; TCRdb's copy has only in-frame clones and leaves some out. The table includes about 410,000 clones, approximately 14% detected once. Sequenced: naive CD4+ T cells from blood. The origin of the receptors is a young man in good health.

J is TRBJ2-5 and V is TRBV5-1, with D perhaps TRBD1 (5 bases). V gave up 0 bases and J gave up 2 bases, with 11 bases separating them. Germline V lookup: CDR1 SGHRS, CDR2 YFSETQ. This CDR3 has 15 amino acids. CDR3 protein: CASSLGQGTQETQYF. The DNA for the CDR3 is TGCGCCAGCAGCTTGGGCCAGGGAACACAAGAGACCCAGTACTTC.

This clone turned up a few times. The CDR3 nucleotides read TGTGCCAGCAGACGGGACAGCATTGACTCTGGAAACACCATATATTTT. Encoded protein: CASRRDSIDSGNTIYF. The rearrangement uses TRBV6-6 and TRBJ1-3; 7 bases are shared with TRBD1. The germline gives CDR1 MNHNY, CDR2 SVGAGI (reference sequence). V shed 6 bases, J shed 0 bases, and the junction held 8 bases outside the gene matches. The CDR3 is 16 residues long.

This clone turned up a few times. The V call is TRBV18, the J call TRBJ2-5; no reliable D call. Germline assignment: CDR1 KGHSH and CDR2 LQKENI. The CDR3 has 14 residues. Between the trimmed V and J ends, which lost 8 bases and 0 bases, there was a span of 13 bases. CDR3 in amino acids: CASTKTRDQETQYF. The CDR3 coding sequence is TGTGCCAGCACAAAGACCCGGGACCAAGAGACCCAGTACTTC.

This clone was counted a few times. This chain connects TRBV4-1 to TRBJ1-5, with D tentatively TRBD1 (6 bases). Germline V CDR1 and CDR2: MGHRA, YSYEKL. V shed 3 bases and J shed 2 bases, with 14 bases lying between them. The CDR3 has 16 amino acids. The CDR3 sequence is CASSQYRVGGNQPQHF. In DNA form, the CDR3 reads TGCGCCAGCAGCCAGTACAGGGTGGGGGGCAATCAGCCCCAGCATTTT.

In its sample, this clone was seen a few times. The chain employs TRBV7-8 and TRBJ2-7, with D uncertain. Germline loops: CDR1 SGHVS, CDR2 FQNEAQ. Trimming removed 5 bases from V and 3 bases from J, with 11 bases in between. CDR3 length: 13 residues. CDR3 protein: CASSRNRNYEQYF. The CDR3 DNA sequence: TGTGCCAGCAGCAGAAATCGCAACTACGAGCAGTACTTC.

As to this clone: Other DNA sequences within the sample encode an identical CDR3. V gene TRBV2 combines with J gene TRBJ2-5; no reliable D call. Germline V gene lookup returns CDR1 SNHLY and CDR2 FYNNEI. The CDR3 runs 10 residues. Trimming cost V 4 bases and J 5 bases, with 2 bases left between them. This CDR3 reads CASSGETQYF. The CDR3 nucleotides read TGTGCCAGCAGTGGGGAGACCCAGTACTTC.

The chain links TRBV30 to TRBJ1-1, with D possibly TRBD1 on 6 matching bases. CDR1 and CDR2 from the germline V gene are GTSNPN and SVGIG (reference sequence). Trimming left V 3 bases short and J 0 bases short, with 8 bases between. The CDR3 runs 13 residues. The CDR3 DNA is TGTGCCTGGAGGGGGGACATGAACACTGAAGCTTTCTTT. Its translation is CAWRGDMNTEAFF.

The chain joins TRBV2 to TRBJ2-7, with D unclear. CDR1 is SNHLY, CDR2 FYNNEI, per germline. This CDR3 comprises 13 residues. Trimming took 4 bases from V and 3 from J, leaving 10 bases between them. Written as DNA, the CDR3 is TGTGCCAGCAGTGCTCAGACGAACTACGAGCAGTACTTC. It specifies CASSAQTNYEQYF.

The J gene is TRBJ2-1, the V gene TRBV4-3; 9 positions agree with TRBD2. V was pared by 2 bases and J by 6 bases, with 8 bases of the junction left unmatched. The CDR3 has 16 amino acids. The germline V gene encodes CDR1 LGHNA and CDR2 YSLEER. CDR3 in DNA: TGCGCCAGCAGCCAAAACGGCCTAGCGGGACTCAATGAGCAGTTCTTC. Residues: CASSQNGLAGLNEQFF.

This clone was detected only a few times. This chain joins TRBV29-1 and TRBJ1-2; D may be TRBD1 (6 bases). Trimming cost V 7 bases and J 5 bases, with 17 bases left between them. CDR3 length: 13 residues. Germline V gene lookup returns CDR1 SQVTM and CDR2 ANQGSEA. The CDR3 loop reads CSAAPGGAYGYTF. DNA of the CDR3: TGCAGCGCAGCCCCCGGGGGCGCTTATGGCTACACCTTC.

This clone was picked up a small number of times. The V and J genes are TRBV7-9 and TRBJ2-1; 8 nucleotides line up with TRBD2. The CDR3 extends over 17 amino acids. In germline, CDR1 is SEHNR, CDR2 FQNEAQ (reference sequence). V dropped 4 bases and J dropped 6; count of bases not matched to a gene: 14. Here the CDR3 reads CASSSTKLAALANEQFF. As DNA, the CDR3 is TGTGCCAGCAGCTCAACCAAACTAGCGGCGTTAGCCAATGAGCAGTTCTTC.

This clone was found a few times. The chain uses TRBV7-6 and TRBJ2-5; D might be TRBD1 (5 bases). The CDR3 covers 16 residues. Trimming removed 1 base at V and 4 bases at J, with 16 bases between. The germline gives CDR1 SGHVS, CDR2 FNYEAQ. This CDR3 reads CASSLGRLGQVETQYF. The CDR3 nucleotides are TGTGCCAGCAGCTTAGGGCGTTTGGGGCAGGTAGAGACCCAGTACTTC.

The rearrangement uses TRBV9 and TRBJ2-5, with D tentatively TRBD2 (5 bases). The CDR3 runs 15 residues. V lost 0 bases, J lost 3 bases, and 12 bases lay in between. CDR1 SGDLS and CDR2 YYNGEE come from the germline V gene. The DNA of the CDR3 is TGTGCCAGCAGCGTAGCGGGTCGGGGTGAAGAGACCCAGTACTTC. It specifies CASSVAGRGEETQYF. Full variable domain (missing parts from reference TRBV9 and TRBJ2-5): DSGVTQTPKHLITATGQRVTLRCSPRSGDLSVYWYQQSLDQGLQFLIQYYNGEERAKGNILERFSAQQFPDLHSELNLSSLELGDSALYFCASSVAGRGEETQYFGPGTRLLVL.

The chain combines TRBV5-4 with TRBJ2-5; the match to TRBD1 covers 7 bases. This CDR3 comprises 13 residues. V was pared by 4 bases and J by 4 bases, with 4 bases of the junction left unmatched. CDR1 is SGHNT and CDR2 is YYREEE in the germline V gene (reference sequence). CDR3 amino acids: CASSPTGSETQYF. The CDR3 DNA reads as TGTGCCAGCAGCCCGACAGGGTCAGAGACCCAGTACTTC.

V usage is TRBV13 and J usage is TRBJ2-3, with 10 bases matching TRBD2. The CDR3 covers 15 residues. V trimming: 3 bases; J trimming: 1 base; junction bases outside the gene matches: 1. Germline V gene lookup returns CDR1 PRHDT and CDR2 FYEKMQ (reference sequence). This CDR3 is CASSLGTSGTDTQYF. The CDR3 DNA reads TGTGCCAGCAGCTTGGGGACTAGCGGCACAGATACGCAGTATTTT.

This chain uses TRBV6-5 with TRBJ1-1; TRBD1 matches at 8 bases. Trimming took 10 bases from V and 0 from J; bases not matched to a gene: 7. This CDR3 has 14 amino acids. Germline CDR1 and CDR2: MNHEY and SVGAGI. CDR3 sequence (DNA): TGTGCCACCTGTACAGGGGGGATGAACACTGAAGCTTTCTTT. Its translation: CATCTGGMNTEAFF.

The sample holds a few counts of this clone. The genes are TRBV6-1 and TRBJ1-4; D remains ambiguous. Per the germline V gene, CDR1 is MNHNS and CDR2 is SASEGT. This CDR3 is 11 amino acids long. Deletions cut 4 bases from V and 8 bases from J, with 5 bases between. CDR3 in DNA: TGTGCCAGCAGTGTGGAGGAAAAACTGTTTTTT. This codes for CASSVEEKLFF.

The chain employs TRBV2 and TRBJ1-1; D is ambiguous. Germline CDR1 is SNHLY and CDR2 is FYNNEI. V was cut by 9 bases and J by 1 base, with 15 bases left in between. The CDR3 is 14 amino acids. DNA of the CDR3: TGTGCCAGTGAGACCGCCTTGCAGAACACTGAAGCTTTCTTT. This encodes CASETALQNTEAFF.

In DNA form, the CDR3 reads TGTGCCAGCAGCTTGGACAGAGCCTACAATGAGCAGTTCTTC. It is translated as CASSLDRAYNEQFF. The rearrangement uses TRBV5-4 and TRBJ2-1; no clear D gene. V shed 0 bases and J shed 2 bases, with 6 bases lying between them. The CDR3 is 14 amino acids. Germline values: CDR1 SGHNT, CDR2 YYREEE (reference sequence).

This clone was counted between two and nine times. At the DNA level, this CDR3 is encoded by other sequences in the same sample as well. This chain connects TRBV20-1 to TRBJ1-2; no reliable D call. The V end lost 1 base, the J end lost 7 bases, and 7 bases lay between the germline ends. The CDR3 spans 11 residues. Germline V CDR1 and CDR2: DFQATT, SNEGSKA (reference sequence). The chain's CDR3 is CSARGGSGYTF. CDR3 sequence (DNA): TGCAGTGCTAGAGGGGGAAGTGGCTACACCTTC.

The chain recombines TRBV2 with TRBJ2-7; TRBD2 matches 10 bases. Germline-derived CDR1 and CDR2 are SNHLY and FYNNEI. The CDR3 sequence is 12 residues long. Trimming removed 9 bases from V and 4 bases from J; junction bases left unmatched: 3. CDR3 sequence (DNA): TGTGCCAGTAAGCGGGAGGGTTACGAGCAGTACGTC. It specifies CASKREGYEQYV.